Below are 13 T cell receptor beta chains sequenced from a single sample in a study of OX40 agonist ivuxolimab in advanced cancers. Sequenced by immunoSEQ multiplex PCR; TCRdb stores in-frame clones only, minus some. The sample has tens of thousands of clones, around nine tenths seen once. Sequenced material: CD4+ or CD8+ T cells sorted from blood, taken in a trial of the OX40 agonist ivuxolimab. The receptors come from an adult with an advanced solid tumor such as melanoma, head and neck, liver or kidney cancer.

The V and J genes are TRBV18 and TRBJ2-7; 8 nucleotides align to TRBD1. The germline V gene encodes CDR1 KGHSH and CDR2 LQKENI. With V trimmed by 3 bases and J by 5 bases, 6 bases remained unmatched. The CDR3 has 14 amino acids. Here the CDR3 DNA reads TGTGCCAGCTCACCGGTCCAGGGGGCCAACGAGCAGTACTTC. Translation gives CASSPVQGANEQYF. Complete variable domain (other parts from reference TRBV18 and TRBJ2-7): NAGVMQNPRHLVRRRGQEARLRCSPMKGHSHVYWYRQLPEEGLKFMVYLQKENIIDESGMPKERFSAEFPKEGPSILRIQQVVRGDSAAYFCASSPVQGANEQYFGPGTRLTVT.

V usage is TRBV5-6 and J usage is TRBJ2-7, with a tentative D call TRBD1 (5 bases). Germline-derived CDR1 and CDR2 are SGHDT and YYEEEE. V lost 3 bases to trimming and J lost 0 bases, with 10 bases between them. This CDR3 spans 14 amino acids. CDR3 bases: TGTGCCAGCAGCTCGGAAGGACACTCCTACGAGCAGTACTTC. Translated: CASSSEGHSYEQYF.

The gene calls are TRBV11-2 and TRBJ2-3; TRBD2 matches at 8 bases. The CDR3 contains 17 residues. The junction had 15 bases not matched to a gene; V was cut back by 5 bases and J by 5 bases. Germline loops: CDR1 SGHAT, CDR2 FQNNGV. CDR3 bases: TGTGCCAGCAGCCCTAGGCCCGGGACTAGTAGACTAGATACGCAGTATTTT. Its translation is CASSPRPGTSRLDTQYF.

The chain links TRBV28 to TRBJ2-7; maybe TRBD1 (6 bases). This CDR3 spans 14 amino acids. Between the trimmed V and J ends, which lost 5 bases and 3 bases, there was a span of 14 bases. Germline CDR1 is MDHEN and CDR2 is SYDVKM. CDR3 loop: CASSGVDRLYEQYF. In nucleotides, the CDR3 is TGTGCCAGCAGTGGGGTCGACAGGCTCTACGAGCAGTACTTC.

The DNA for the CDR3 is TGTGCCAGCAGCGTTACAGGGATGAGCTATGGCTACACCTTC. This translates into CASSVTGMSYGYTF. The chain uses TRBV9 and TRBJ1-2, with D perhaps matching TRBD1 (6 bases). The CDR3 extends over 14 amino acids. Germline V gives CDR1 SGDLS, CDR2 YYNGEE. The V gene lost 2 bases and the J gene lost 4 bases, with 12 bases spanning the gap.

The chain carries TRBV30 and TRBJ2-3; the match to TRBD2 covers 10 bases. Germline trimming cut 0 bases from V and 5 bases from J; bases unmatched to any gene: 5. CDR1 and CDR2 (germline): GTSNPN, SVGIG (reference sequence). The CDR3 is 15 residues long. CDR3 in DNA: TGTGCCTGGAGTGTAAAACTAGCGGGAATAGATACGCAGTATTTT. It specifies CAWSVKLAGIDTQYF.

The CDR3 DNA sequence: TGTGCCAGCAGAAATACAGGGGGGAATGAAAAACTGTTTTTT. The encoded protein is CASRNTGGNEKLFF. The genes are TRBV6-5 and TRBJ1-4, with 8 bases identical to TRBD1. Unmatched junction bases numbered 5, after V lost 6 bases and J lost 5 bases. Germline V gene lookup returns CDR1 MNHEY and CDR2 SVGAGI. The CDR3 covers 14 residues.

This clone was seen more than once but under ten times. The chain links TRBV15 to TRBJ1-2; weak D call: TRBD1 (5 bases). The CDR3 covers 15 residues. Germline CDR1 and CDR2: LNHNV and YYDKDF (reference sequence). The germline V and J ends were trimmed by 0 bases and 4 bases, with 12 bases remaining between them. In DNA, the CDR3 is TGTGCCACCAGCAGAGAGTCGGCAGGGCCCTATGGCTACACCTTC. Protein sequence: CATSRESAGPYGYTF.

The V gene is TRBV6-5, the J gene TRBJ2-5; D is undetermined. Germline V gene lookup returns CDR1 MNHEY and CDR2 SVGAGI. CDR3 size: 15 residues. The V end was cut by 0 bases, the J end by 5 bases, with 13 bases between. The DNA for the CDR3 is TGTGCCAGCAGTTACTCCTCGGGCCGGTGGGAGACCCAGTACTTC. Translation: CASSYSSGRWETQYF.

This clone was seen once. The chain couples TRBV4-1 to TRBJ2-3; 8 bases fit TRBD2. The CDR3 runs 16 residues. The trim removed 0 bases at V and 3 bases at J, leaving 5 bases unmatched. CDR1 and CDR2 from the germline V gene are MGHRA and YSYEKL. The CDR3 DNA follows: TGCGCCAGCAGCCAAGATTGGGGCGGGAGGACAGATACGCAGTATTTT. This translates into CASSQDWGGRTDTQYF.

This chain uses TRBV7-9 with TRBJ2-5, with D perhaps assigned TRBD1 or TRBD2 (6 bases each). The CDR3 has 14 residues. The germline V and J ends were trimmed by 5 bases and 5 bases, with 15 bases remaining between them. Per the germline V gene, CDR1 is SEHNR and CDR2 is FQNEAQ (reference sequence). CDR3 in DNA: TGTGCCAGCAGCCCCCGACGGGGGCCGGAGACCCAGTACTTC. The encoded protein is CASSPRRGPETQYF.

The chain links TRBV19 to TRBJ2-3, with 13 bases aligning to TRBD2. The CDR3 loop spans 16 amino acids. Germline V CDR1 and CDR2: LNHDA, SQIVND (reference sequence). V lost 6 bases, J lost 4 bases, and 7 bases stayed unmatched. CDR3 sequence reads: CASSRTSGSWADTQYF. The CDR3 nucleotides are TGTGCCAGTAGCAGGACTAGCGGGAGTTGGGCAGATACGCAGTATTTT.

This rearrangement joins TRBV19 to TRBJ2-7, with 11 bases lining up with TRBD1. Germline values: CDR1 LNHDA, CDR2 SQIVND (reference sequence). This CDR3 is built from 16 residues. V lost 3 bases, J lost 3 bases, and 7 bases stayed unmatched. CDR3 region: CASSMGLGTGGYEQYF. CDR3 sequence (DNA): TGTGCCAGTAGTATGGGTCTCGGGACAGGGGGCTACGAGCAGTACTTC.